This TCR beta chain was identified during a study of blood T cell repertoires in COVID-19. Overall study context: Sites across the United States, Italy and Spain contributed samples from acute and convalescent COVID-19. Sources were T cells, B-cell-depleted T cells, or PBMCs; the material itself was cDNA or gDNA.

The germline gives CDR1 MNHNS, CDR2 SASEGT. The CDR3 contains 15 residues. V lost 2 bases to trimming and J lost 1 base, with 10 bases between them. In the authors' methods: Amplification of reference gene primers was used by the study to estimate nucleated cell counts. Using immunoSEQ multiplex PCR, the repertoire was profiled, and TCRdb retains in-frame clones only, with some absent. V, J and clone size are taken as reported in that table, and D and trimming were inferred from the DNA itself. The profile shows 250,000 to 300,000 clones, around four fifths of them singletons. The clonotype comes from a man aged 80 or over with acute or convalescent COVID-19. The chain recombines TRBV6-1 with TRBJ2-3, with D possibly TRBD1 on 6 matching bases. Sequencing used peripheral blood. CDR3 nucleotides: TGTGCCAGCAGTGAATCAGGGGTACGCACAGATACGCAGTATTTT. It encodes CASSESGVRTDTQYF.